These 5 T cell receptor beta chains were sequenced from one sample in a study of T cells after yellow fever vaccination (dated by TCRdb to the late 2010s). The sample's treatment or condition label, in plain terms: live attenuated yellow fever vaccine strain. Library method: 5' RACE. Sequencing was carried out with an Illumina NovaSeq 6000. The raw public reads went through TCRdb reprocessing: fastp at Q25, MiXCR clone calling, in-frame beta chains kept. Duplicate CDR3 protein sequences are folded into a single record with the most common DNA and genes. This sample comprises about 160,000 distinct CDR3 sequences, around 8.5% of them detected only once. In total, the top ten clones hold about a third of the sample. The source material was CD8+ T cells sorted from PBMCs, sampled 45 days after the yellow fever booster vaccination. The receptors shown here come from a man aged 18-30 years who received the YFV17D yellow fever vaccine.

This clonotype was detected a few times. CDR3 amino acids: CSASLGRSSYEQYV. The CDR3 DNA is TGCAGTGCTAGCTTGGGGCGCAGCTCCTACGAGCAGTACGTC. The chain has TRBV20-1 and TRBJ2-7, with D perhaps matching TRBD1 (5 bases). V gave up 3 bases and J gave up 0 bases, with 12 bases separating them. Germline CDR1 and CDR2: DFQATT and SNEGSKA (reference sequence). There are 14 residues in the CDR3.

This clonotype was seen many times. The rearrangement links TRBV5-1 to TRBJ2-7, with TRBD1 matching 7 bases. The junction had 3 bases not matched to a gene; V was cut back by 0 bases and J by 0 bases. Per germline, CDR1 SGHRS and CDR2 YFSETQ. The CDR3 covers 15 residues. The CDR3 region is CASSLERGLSYEQYF. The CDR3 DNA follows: TGCGCCAGCAGCTTGGAGAGGGGGCTCTCCTACGAGCAGTACTTC. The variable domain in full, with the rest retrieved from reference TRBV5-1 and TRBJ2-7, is KAGVTQTPRYLIKTRGQQVTLSCSPISGHRSVSWYQQTPGQGLQFLFEYFSETQRNKGNFPGRFSGRQFSNSRSEMNVSTLELGDSALYLCASSLERGLSYEQYFGPGTRLTVT.

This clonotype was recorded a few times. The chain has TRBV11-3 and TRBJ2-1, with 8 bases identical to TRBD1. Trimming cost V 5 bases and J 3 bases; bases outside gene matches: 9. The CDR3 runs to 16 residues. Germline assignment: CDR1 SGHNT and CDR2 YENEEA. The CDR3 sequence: CASSPRTGNNYNEQFF. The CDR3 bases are TGTGCCAGCAGCCCCCGGACAGGGAATAACTACAATGAGCAGTTCTTC.

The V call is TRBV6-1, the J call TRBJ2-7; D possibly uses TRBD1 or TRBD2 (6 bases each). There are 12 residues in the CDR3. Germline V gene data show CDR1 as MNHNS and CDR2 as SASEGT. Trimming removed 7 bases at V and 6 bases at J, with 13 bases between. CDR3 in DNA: TGTGCCAGCACGGGGGCCGACCGCGAGCAGTACTTC. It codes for CASTGADREQYF.

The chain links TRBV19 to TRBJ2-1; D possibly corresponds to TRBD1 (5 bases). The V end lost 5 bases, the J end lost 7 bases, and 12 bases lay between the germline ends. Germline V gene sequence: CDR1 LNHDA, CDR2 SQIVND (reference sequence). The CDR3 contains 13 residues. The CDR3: CASSVAQGNEQFF. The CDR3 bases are TGTGCCAGTAGTGTAGCTCAGGGTAATGAGCAGTTCTTC.